A single sample is the source of the 5 T cell receptor beta chains below, sequenced in a study of blood T cells in healthy people across ages. The use of a sample-barcoded 5' primer and a J-beta primer mix characterized a second PCR of about 7 to 12 cycles. One entry per CDR3 protein, called by TCRdb with MiXCR from the 5' RACE reads. This sample yields 1.2 million to 1.5 million distinct CDR3 sequences, of which around 39% are seen a single time; 7.9% belongs to the top ten. Sequencing used blood. Source of these receptors: a young woman in good health.

In its sample, this clonotype was seen a few times. J is TRBJ2-1 and V is TRBV7-2; D call uncertain. Trimming took off 2 bases at V and 6 bases at J, with 14 bases between the two ends. Germline values: CDR1 SGHTA, CDR2 FQGNSA. The CDR3 has 15 residues. CDR3 residues: CASSLRSDYGNEQFF. The CDR3 region has the DNA TGTGCCAGCAGCTTAAGATCTGATTACGGCAATGAGCAGTTCTTC.

The rearrangement uses TRBV9 and TRBJ1-2; 7 positions agree with TRBD1. CDR3 length: 15 amino acids. V lost 3 bases to trimming and J lost 2 bases; unmatched junction nucleotides: 7. CDR1 is SGDLS, CDR2 YYNGEE, per germline. The CDR3 here is CASSGGSTGNYGYTF. CDR3 DNA: TGTGCCAGCAGCGGAGGGTCGACAGGGAACTATGGCTACACCTTC.

This clonotype was counted only a few times. This chain joins TRBV12-3 or TRBV12-4 and TRBJ1-2, with D unclear. V lost 3 bases and J 4 bases, leaving 9 bases between the germline ends. The CDR3 totals 13 residues. CDR3 residues: CASSFGVGYGYTF. CDR3 nucleotide sequence: TGTGCCAGCAGTTTTGGGGTCGGCTATGGCTACACCTTC.

This clonotype has only a few counts. V usage is TRBV12-3 or TRBV12-4 and J usage is TRBJ2-3; perhaps TRBD1 as D (5 bases). There are 14 residues in the CDR3. Trimming removed 5 bases at V and 6 bases at J, with 15 bases between. For the CDR3, the DNA is TGTGCCAGCAGTACCCCAGGGATGACGGATACGCAGTATTTT. It codes for CASSTPGMTDTQYF.

The CDR3 is CASSFADRSPSYEQYF. The CDR3 DNA reads as TGTGCCAGCAGCTTTGCGGACAGATCGCCATCCTACGAGCAGTACTTC. The V gene is TRBV7-2, the J gene TRBJ2-7; perhaps TRBD1 as D (6 bases). The CDR3 has 16 amino acids. Between the trimmed V and J ends, which lost 3 bases and 1 base, there was a span of 16 bases. Germline V gives CDR1 SGHTA, CDR2 FQGNSA.